This note documents a single TCR beta chain sequence. Its antigen is not identified. Primed by a sample-barcoded 5' primer and a J-beta primer mix, a second PCR proceeded for 7 to 11 cycles. Every individual sample yielded 2.5 million or more paired-end reads (each containing CDR3). One entry per CDR3 protein results from TCRdb running MiXCR on the 5' RACE reads. The sample includes approximately 690,000 distinct CDR3 sequences, approximately 40% of them seen just once. J was trimmed by 0 bases and V by 1 base; bases with no gene match: 6. Germline CDR1 is DFQATT and CDR2 is SNEGSKA (reference sequence). The CDR3 contains 16 residues. This sample stems from a study of blood T cells in healthy people across ages. Looking at the study overall: Per every two T cells, about one barcoded beta molecule was captured by template switching. Study findings and constraints: Diversity estimated from one million T cells was considered an underestimate.

V usage is TRBV20-1 and J usage is TRBJ2-3; TRBD2 matches at 8 bases. This TCR derives from an elderly man in good health. The source material was blood. The CDR3 loop reads CSARVNSGKSTDTQYF. CDR3 bases: TGCAGTGCTAGAGTAAATAGCGGGAAAAGCACAGATACGCAGTATTTT.